These 3 T cell receptor beta chains originate from one sample sequenced in a study of cytotoxic CD8 clonotypes in ibrutinib-treated CLL. Here immunoSEQ multiplex PCR was the method, and the copy in TCRdb shows in-frame clones only, minus some. The sample carries about 200,000 clones, nearly 80% recorded once. Here the sequenced sample was PBMCs, taken after 12 months of ibrutinib treatment. Every receptor here comes from a human donor with chronic lymphocytic leukemia.

The chain has TRBV27 and TRBJ2-1; 10 bases fit TRBD2. The V gene end was trimmed by 5 bases and the J gene end by 5 bases; junction bases not matched to a gene: 3. The V gene's germline CDR1 is MNHEY and CDR2 SMNVEV (reference sequence). The CDR3 totals 14 residues. DNA of the CDR3: TGTGCCAGCAGTAGGACTAGCGGTCACAATGAGCAGTTCTTC. It is translated as CASSRTSGHNEQFF.

Points on this clone: The same CDR3 is also encoded by other DNA sequences in this sample. The chain employs TRBV29-1 and TRBJ2-2; D possibly corresponds to TRBD1 (6 bases). From germline, CDR1 is SQVTM and CDR2 ANQGSEA. The CDR3 is made up of 14 amino acids. Between the trimmed V and J ends, which lost 7 bases and 0 bases, there was a span of 12 bases. The CDR3, as DNA: TGCAGCGGTAAAACAGGGACGAACACCGGGGAGCTGTTTTTT. As protein: CSGKTGTNTGELFF.

The CDR3 sequence is CACRQGGTEAFF. The CDR3 bases are TGTGCCTGCCGACAGGGGGGCACTGAAGCTTTCTTT. The rearrangement uses TRBV25-1 and TRBJ1-1, with 9 bases matching TRBD1. In germline, CDR1 is MGHDK, CDR2 SYGVNS. Trimming cost V 11 bases and J 4 bases; bases outside gene matches: 5. This CDR3 is built from 12 residues.